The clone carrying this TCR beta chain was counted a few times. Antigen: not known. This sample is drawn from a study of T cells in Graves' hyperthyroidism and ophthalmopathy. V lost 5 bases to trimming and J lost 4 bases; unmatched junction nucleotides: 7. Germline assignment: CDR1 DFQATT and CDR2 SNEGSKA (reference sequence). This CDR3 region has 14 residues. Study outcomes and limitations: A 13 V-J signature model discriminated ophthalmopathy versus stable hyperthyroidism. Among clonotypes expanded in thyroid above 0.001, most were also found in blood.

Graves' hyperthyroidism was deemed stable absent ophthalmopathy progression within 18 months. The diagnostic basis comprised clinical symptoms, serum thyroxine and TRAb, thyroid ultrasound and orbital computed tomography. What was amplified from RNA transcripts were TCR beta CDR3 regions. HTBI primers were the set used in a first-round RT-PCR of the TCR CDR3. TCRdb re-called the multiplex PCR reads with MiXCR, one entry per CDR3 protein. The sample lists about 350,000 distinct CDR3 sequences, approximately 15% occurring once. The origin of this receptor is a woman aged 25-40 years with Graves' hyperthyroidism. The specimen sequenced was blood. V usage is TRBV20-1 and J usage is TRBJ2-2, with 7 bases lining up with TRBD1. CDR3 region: CSARQGHITGELFF. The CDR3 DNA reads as TGCAGTGCTCGACAGGGACACATCACCGGGGAGCTGTTTTTT.